This T cell receptor beta chain derives from a study of blood T cell repertoires in COVID-19. About the research overall: Acute and convalescent COVID-19 specimens originated in the United States, Italy and Spain. T cells, B-cell-depleted T cells, or PBMCs provided the cDNA or gDNA that served as material.

Seattle researchers signed up patients amid active infection and tracked them longitudinally. CDR1 is SGHRS and CDR2 is YFSETQ in the germline V gene. The length of the CDR3 is 15 residues. V lost 0 bases, J lost 3 bases, and 11 bases lay in between. Original processing methods: Estimates of nucleated cell counts were drawn from the amplification of reference gene primers. Assay used: immunoSEQ multiplex PCR; TCRdb lists only in-frame clones, some missing. V, J and clone size reflect that table, while D and trimming were determined from the DNA. The sample has 85,000 to 120,000 clones, more than 90% seen once.

Sample: peripheral blood. This clonotype was obtained from a woman in her forties or fifties with COVID-19, enrolled during active disease. The chain carries TRBV5-1 and TRBJ2-3; the D gene is possibly TRBD2 (6 bases). CDR3 loop: CASSLAGRGTDTQYF. The DNA of the CDR3 is TGCGCCAGCAGCTTGGCAGGCCGGGGGACAGATACGCAGTATTTT.